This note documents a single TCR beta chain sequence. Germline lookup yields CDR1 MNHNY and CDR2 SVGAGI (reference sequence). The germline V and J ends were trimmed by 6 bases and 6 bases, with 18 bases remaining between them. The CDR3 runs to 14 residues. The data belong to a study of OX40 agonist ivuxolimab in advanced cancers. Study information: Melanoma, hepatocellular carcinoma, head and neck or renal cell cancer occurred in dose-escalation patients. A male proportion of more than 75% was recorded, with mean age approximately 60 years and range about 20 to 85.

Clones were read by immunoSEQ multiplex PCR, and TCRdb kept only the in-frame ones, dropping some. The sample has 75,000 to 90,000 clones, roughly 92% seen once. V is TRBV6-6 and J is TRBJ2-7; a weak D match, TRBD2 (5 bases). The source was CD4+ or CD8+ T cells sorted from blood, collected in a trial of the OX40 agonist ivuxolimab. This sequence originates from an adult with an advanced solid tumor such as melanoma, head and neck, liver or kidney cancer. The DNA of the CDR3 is TGTGCCAGCAGACCTGGACTGGGAACGCCCGAGCAGTACTTC. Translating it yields CASRPGLGTPEQYF.